This T cell receptor (beta chain) came from a study of shared clonotypes between healthy human individuals (dated by TCRdb to the early 2020s). Study-level background: The cohort included a few men and a couple of women between 18 and 49 years of age. For each donor, CD4 naive and CD4 memory were each given three plates, CD8 naive was given two plates, and CD8 memory was given one plate. To estimate repertoire size and how much clonotype sharing occurs between individuals, the study deeply sequenced the blood TCR repertoires of several healthy adults. To increase sequencing depth and limit assay-specific biases, different laboratories used diverse techniques to prepare libraries and sequence TCR repertoires. Between about 0.8 and 9 billion PBMCs per donor were obtained by leukapheresis.

The CDR3 runs 13 amino acids, cysteine and phenylalanine included. Only the CDR3 DNA is retained, 39 bases long and in frame from the first base. Cut back by 0 bases and 6 bases, the V and J ends lie 6 bases apart. CDR1 and CDR2 are read off the germline V gene as MGHRA and YSYEKL. Concerning this clone itself: Its antigen is still unknown. No much larger clonotype is one base removed from it; base qualities were not supplied.

Using the deep immunoSEQ assay, TCR CDR3 regions were amplified from genomic DNA by multiplex PCR. Genomic DNA extracted from each cell subset was distributed evenly over all wells of several immunoSEQ 96-well plates, and each plate served as one replicate. For sorted subsets, approximately 0.2 ug of genomic DNA, equivalent to 25,000 to 35,000 T cell genomes, went into each replicate PCR. Purified libraries were measured with a Qubit 3.0 fluorometer, size-checked on a Bioanalyzer 2100, and measured again with the KAPA Library Quantification kit. Each immunoSEQ 96-well plate was sequenced on its own single-read 150-cycle Illumina NextSeq 550 flow cell. The authors' pipeline ran thus. Because only junctional sequences without quality scores were contained in the immunoSEQ output, filtering matching that applied to full-length reads could not be performed. To assign V/J genes and CDR3, sequences were annotated against IMGT germline references using PyIR, a Python wrapper for IgBLAST v1.9. Reads were filtered out if the reads had weak V/J assignments (E-value above 1e-6), no CDR3, stop codons, out-of-frame junctions, or ambiguous translated residues. V3J clonotypes were defined as sequences sharing an identical inferred V gene, J gene, and CDR3 amino acid sequence. Percentage overlap between repertoires was computed as shared unique clonotypes divided by the size of the smaller repertoire. RTK rarefaction, the Chao1 estimator, and Recon v2.1 estimates of unobserved clonotypes were used to assess repertoire richness. Generation probabilities were computed with OLGA for all TCRbeta clonotypes obtained by the gDNA method from several donors. As stored in TCRdb, this immuneACCESS dataset retains in-frame rearrangements with V and J assigned. A fraction of the clones does not appear; measured against another copy, unresolved V genes explain less than half of the discrepancy, and the remainder lacks a known reason. V and J calls and clone size come straight from that table; D and trimming were deduced from the DNA. Recorded for this sample are about 600,000 clones; 98% of them occurred a single time. The ten largest make up 0.3% of the sample.

Overall study outcomes, separate from this receptor: Naive subsets generally had larger estimated clonotype richness than memory subsets. Because the study included only a small number of donors, the genetic and exposure-history diversity represented was limited. Based on pairwise subsampling, the degree of clonotype sharing among donors was expected to be affected by sequencing depth. Rarefaction of sorted-subset datasets indicated incomplete sequencing despite the large sequencing depth. When a handful of donors were compared, the shared fraction of clonotypes was 5% to 6.5% for naive CD4, around 4% for naive CD8, 2% to 2.5% for memory CD4, and less than 0.5% for memory CD8. Sampling was restricted to blood, and TCR repertoires in tissues likely differ from the TCR repertoires found in blood. Compared with non-shared clonotypes, the clonotypes found in all four sorted-subset donors had higher generation probabilities.

CD8 naive samples consisted of CD45RO-negative cells that were positively selected for CCR7, yielding a CD45RA+CCR7+ population without TemRA cells. Donors were healthy HIV-negative adults with no recently reported acute infections or vaccinations. Every donor was a Caucasian adult living in Nashville, Tennessee, USA. Blood was obtained by leukapheresis, after which PBMCs were separated by Ficoll-Histopaque density gradient centrifugation and cryopreserved in liquid nitrogen vapor phase. Analytical flow cytometry was used to check the purity and quantity of every magnetically sorted T cell population. Each sorted fraction had its genomic DNA isolated and then quantified by UV absorbance on a Nanodrop 2000c.

The clonotype was recovered from a man younger than 40 in good health. What was sequenced was naive CD8+ T cells sorted from blood. Interpreted using the paper, the cell subset or site label stands for: CD45RA+CCR7+. This receptor chain uses TRBV4-1 and TRBJ1-5; there is no confident call for the D gene. The CDR3 region reads CASSQDPSQPQHF. DNA sequence: TGCGCCAGCAGCCAAGATCCCAGTCAGCCCCAGCATTTT.